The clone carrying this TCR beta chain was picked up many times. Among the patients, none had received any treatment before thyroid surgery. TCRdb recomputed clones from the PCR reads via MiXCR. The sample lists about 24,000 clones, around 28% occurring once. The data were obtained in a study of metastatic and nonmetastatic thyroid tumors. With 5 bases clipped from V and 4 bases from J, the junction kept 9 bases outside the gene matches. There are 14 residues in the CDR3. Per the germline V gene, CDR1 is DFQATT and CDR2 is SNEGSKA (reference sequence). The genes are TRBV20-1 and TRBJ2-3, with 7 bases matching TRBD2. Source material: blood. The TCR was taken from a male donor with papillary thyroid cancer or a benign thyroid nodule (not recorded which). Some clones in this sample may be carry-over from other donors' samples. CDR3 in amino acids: CSAVGGSTADTQYF. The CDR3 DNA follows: TGCAGTGCTGTGGGCGGGAGCACAGCAGATACGCAGTATTTT.